Reported below is one TCR beta chain. This entry comes from a study of shared clonotypes between healthy human individuals. Healthy HIV-negative adults with no recent acute infections or vaccinations were recruited as donors. Each subset's genomic DNA was split evenly across several immunoSEQ plates. Some clones are missing from TCRdb's copy, which holds only in-frame ones; the method was immunoSEQ multiplex PCR. The sample lists 2.3 million or so clones, more than 85% occurring once. Germline assignment: CDR1 SEHNR and CDR2 FQNEAQ (reference sequence). The CDR3 is 16 amino acids. V lost 5 bases, J lost 2 bases, and 18 bases lay in between.

The chain couples TRBV7-9 to TRBJ1-1, with D unresolved. The clonotype was recovered from a young man in good health. Some clones in this sample may be carry-over from other donors' samples. Specimen: naive CD4+ T cells from PBMCs. As to subset: CD45RA+ positively selected. The CDR3 region has the DNA TGTGCCAGCAGCCAACCGCGGGAAGGAAAAAACACTGAAGCTTTCTTT. Encoded protein: CASSQPREGKNTEAFF.